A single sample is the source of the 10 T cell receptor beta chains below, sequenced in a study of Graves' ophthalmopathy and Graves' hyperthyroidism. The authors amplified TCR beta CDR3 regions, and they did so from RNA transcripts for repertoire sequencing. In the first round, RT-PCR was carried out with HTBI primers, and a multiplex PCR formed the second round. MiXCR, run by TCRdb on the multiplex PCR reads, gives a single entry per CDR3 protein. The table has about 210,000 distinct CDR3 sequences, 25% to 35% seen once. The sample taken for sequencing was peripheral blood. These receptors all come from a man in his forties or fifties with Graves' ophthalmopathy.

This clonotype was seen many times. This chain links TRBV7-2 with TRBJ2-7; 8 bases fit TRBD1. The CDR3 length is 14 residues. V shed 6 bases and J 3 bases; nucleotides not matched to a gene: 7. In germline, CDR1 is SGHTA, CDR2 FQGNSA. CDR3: CASRQDRDRYEQYF. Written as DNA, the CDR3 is TGTGCCAGCAGGCAGGACAGGGATCGCTACGAGCAGTACTTC.

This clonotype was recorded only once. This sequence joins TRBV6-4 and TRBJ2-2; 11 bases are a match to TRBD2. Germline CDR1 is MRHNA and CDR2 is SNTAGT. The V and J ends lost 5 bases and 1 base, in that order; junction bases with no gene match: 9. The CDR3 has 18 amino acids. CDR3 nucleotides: TGTGCCAGCAGTAGACCGGGACTAGCGGCGGGGAACACCGGGGAGCTGTTTTTT. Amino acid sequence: CASSRPGLAAGNTGELFF.

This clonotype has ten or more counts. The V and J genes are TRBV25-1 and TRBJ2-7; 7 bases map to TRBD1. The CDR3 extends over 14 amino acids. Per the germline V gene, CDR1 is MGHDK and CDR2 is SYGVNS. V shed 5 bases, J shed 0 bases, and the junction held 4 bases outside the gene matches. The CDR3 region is CASSKTGSSYEQYF. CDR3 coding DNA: TGTGCCAGCAGTAAGACAGGGAGCTCCTACGAGCAGTACTTC.

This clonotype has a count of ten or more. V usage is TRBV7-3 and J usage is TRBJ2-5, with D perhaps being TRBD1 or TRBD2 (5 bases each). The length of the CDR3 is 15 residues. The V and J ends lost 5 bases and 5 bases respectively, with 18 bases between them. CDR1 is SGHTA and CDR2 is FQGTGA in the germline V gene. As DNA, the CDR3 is TGTGCCAGCAGCCCAGGGATCGGGGCAGGGGAGACCCAGTACTTC. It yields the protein CASSPGIGAGETQYF.

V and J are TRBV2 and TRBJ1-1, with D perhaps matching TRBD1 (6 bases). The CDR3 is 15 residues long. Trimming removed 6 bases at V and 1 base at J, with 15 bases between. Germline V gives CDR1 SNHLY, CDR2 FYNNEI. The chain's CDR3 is CASREGGARNTEAFF. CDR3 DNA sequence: TGTGCCAGCAGGGAGGGGGGCGCCCGGAACACTGAAGCTTTCTTT. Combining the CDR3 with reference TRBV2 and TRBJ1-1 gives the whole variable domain EPEVTQTPSHQVTQMGQEVILRCVPISNHLYFYWYRQILGQKVEFLVSFYNNEISEKSEIFDDQFSVERPDGSNFTLKIRSTKLEDSAMYFCASREGGARNTEAFFGQGTRLTVV.

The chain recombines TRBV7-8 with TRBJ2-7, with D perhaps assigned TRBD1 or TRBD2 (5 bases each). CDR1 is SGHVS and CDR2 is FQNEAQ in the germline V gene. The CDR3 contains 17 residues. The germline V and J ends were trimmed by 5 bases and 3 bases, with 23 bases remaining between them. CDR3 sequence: CASSPGRWQSDRYEQYF. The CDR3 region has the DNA TGTGCCAGCAGCCCGGGACGTTGGCAGTCCGACCGCTACGAGCAGTACTTC.

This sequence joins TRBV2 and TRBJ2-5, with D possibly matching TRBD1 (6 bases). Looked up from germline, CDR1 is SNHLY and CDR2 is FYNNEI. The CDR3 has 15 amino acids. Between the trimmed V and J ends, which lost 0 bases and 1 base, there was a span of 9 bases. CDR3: CASSEAHRVQETQYF. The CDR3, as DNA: TGTGCCAGCAGTGAAGCGCACAGGGTCCAAGAGACCCAGTACTTC.

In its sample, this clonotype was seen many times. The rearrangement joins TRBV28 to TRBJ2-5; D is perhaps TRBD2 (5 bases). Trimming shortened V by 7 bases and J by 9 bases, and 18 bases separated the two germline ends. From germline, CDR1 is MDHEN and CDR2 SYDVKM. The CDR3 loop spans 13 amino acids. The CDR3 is CASTHGAPEAQYF. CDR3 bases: TGTGCCAGCACTCACGGAGCCCCGGAGGCCCAGTACTTC.

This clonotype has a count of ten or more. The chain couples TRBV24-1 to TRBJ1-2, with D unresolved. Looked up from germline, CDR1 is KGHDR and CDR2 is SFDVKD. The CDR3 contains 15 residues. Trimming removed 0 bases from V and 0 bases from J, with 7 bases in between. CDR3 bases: TGTGCCACCAGTGATTTGCGCGGTGCTAACTATGGCTACACCTTC. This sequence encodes CATSDLRGANYGYTF.

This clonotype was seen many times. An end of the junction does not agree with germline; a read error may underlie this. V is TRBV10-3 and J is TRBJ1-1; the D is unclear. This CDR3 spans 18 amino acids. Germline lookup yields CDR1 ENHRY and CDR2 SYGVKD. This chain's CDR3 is CAISEIAQDYSMNTEASF. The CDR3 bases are TGTGCCATCAGTGAGATCGCGCAGGATTACTCGATGAACACTGAAGCTTCCTTT.